This T cell receptor (beta chain) was found in a study of CD8+ T cells in alopecia areata. Study conclusions and caveats: Tofacitinib significantly lowered scalp clonality and expanded CD8+ clones among the top 100. Sequenced scalp T cells also include alphabeta T cells resident in normal skin.

TCR sequencing used cDNA made by reverse transcription of extracted RNA. Repertoires were generated with immunoSEQ multiplex PCR, while TCRdb's copy carries only in-frame clones and drops some. The profile shows roughly 180,000 clones, approximately 60% of them singletons. Remarks on this clone: Its antigen is currently unknown.

Treatment denoted: oral pan-JAK inhibitor, 5-10 mg twice daily. Lesional scalp tissue (obtained by punch biopsy) and peripheral blood were collected from alopecia areata patients. The CDR3 has 15 residues. CDR1 is LGHNA and CDR2 is YSLEER in the germline V gene. Trimming at V came to 4 bases and at J to 7 bases, leaving 11 bases not matched to a gene. The material sequenced was CD4+ T cells sorted from blood, taken at week 4, from a patient treated with tofacitinib. The chain links TRBV4-3 to TRBJ1-2; the match to TRBD1 covers 8 bases. The clonotype originates from a human donor with alopecia areata. CDR3 protein: CASSPRMQGAGGYTF. CDR3 sequence (DNA): TGCGCCAGCAGCCCAAGAATGCAGGGGGCTGGTGGCTACACCTTC.